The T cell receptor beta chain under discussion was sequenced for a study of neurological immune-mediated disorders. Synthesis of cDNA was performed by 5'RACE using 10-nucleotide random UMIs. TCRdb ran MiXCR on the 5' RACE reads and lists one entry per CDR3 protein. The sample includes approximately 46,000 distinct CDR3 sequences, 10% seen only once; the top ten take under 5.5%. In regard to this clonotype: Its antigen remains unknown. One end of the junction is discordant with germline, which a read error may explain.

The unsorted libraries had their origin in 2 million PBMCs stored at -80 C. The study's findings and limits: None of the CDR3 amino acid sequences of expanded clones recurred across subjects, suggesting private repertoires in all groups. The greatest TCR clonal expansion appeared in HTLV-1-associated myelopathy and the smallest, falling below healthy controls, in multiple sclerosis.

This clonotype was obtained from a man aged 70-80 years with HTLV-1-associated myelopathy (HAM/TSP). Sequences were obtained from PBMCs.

The CDR3 region has the DNA TGTGCCAGTAGTCCCCGAGGCAGGCGGAATCAGACCCAGCATTTT. This translates into CASSPRGRRNQTQHF. The J gene is TRBJ1-5, the V gene TRBV19; D call uncertain. Per the germline V gene, CDR1 is LNHDA and CDR2 is SQIVND (reference sequence). The CDR3 length is 15 residues. Together with reference TRBV19 and TRBJ1-5, the CDR3 gives the full variable domain: DGGITQSPKYLFRKEGQNVTLSCEQNLNHDAMYWYRQDPGQGLRLIYYSQIVNDFQKGDIAEGYSVSREKKESFPLTVTSAQKNPTAFYLCASSPRGRRNQTQHFGDGTRLSIL.